This TCR beta chain stems from a study of shared clonotypes between healthy human individuals. Overall study context: Each donor's CD8 memory used one plate, CD8 naive two, each CD4 subset three. Findings of the study overall: All-four-donor shared clonotypes had higher generation probabilities than non-shared clonotypes did.

This was a deep-level run. Assay: immunoSEQ multiplex PCR; the TCRdb copy retains only in-frame clones and omits some. Altogether under 1,900,000 clones are present, approximately 98.5% being singletons, with the ten largest covering under 0.45%. A word on this clone: What it binds is unknown.

V dropped 0 bases and J dropped 2; count of bases not matched to a gene: 3. Germline loops: CDR1 SGHRS, CDR2 YFSETQ. The CDR3 is made up of 15 amino acids. The material sequenced was naive CD4+ T cells sorted from blood. The subset: CD45RA+ positively selected. The rearrangement links TRBV5-1 to TRBJ1-2; 8 bases fit TRBD1. This clonotype was obtained from a man aged 30 to 45 in good health. CDR3 coding DNA: TGCGCCAGCAGCTTGGGATGGACAGGGAACTATGGCTACACCTTC. Its protein product is CASSLGWTGNYGYTF.